This T cell receptor (beta chain) was retrieved from a study of blood T cell repertoires in COVID-19. About the research overall: Samples came from the United States, Italy and Spain, spanning acute and convalescent COVID-19.

Authors' processing steps: Scientists estimated how many nucleated cells there were by amplifying reference gene primers. TCRdb's table, derived via immunoSEQ multiplex PCR, lists solely in-frame clones and lacks some. V, J and clone size reflect that table, while D and trimming were determined from the DNA. The sample includes approximately 80,000 clones, under 90% of them seen just once. Material: peripheral blood. The origin of this receptor is a man at least 80 years old with acute or convalescent COVID-19.

The chain's CDR3 is CASSQRGTGSTGELFF. The DNA of the CDR3 is TGTGCCAGCTCTCAACGGGGGACCGGGAGCACCGGGGAGCTGTTTTTT. The chain couples TRBV18 to TRBJ2-2, with a tentative D call TRBD2 (6 bases). The V gene's germline CDR1 is KGHSH and CDR2 LQKENI. V was cut by 6 bases and J by 4 bases, with 18 bases left in between. The CDR3 runs to 16 residues. The whole variable domain, filled in from reference TRBV18 and TRBJ2-2, reads NAGVMQNPRHLVRRRGQEARLRCSPMKGHSHVYWYRQLPEEGLKFMVYLQKENIIDESGMPKERFSAEFPKEGPSILRIQQVVRGDSAAYFCASSQRGTGSTGELFFGEGSRLTVL.